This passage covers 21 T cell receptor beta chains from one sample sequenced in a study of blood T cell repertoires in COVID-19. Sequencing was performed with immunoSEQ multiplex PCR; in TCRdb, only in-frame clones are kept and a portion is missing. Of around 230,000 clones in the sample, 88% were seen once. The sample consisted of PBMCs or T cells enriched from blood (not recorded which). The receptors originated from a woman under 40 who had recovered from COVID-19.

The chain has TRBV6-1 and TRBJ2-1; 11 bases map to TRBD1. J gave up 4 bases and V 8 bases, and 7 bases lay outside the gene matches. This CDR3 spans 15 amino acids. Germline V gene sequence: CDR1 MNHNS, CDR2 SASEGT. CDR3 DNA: TGTGCCAGCCGATCGGGACAGGGGGGTTACAATGAGCAGTTCTTC. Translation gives CASRSGQGGYNEQFF.

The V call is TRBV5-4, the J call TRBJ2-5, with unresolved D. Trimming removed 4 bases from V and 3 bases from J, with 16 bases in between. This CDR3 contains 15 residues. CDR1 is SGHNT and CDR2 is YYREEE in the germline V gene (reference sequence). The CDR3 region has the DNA TGTGCCAGCAGCGAGAGGAGCGAGGCTGAAGAGACCCAGTACTTC. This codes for CASSERSEAEETQYF.

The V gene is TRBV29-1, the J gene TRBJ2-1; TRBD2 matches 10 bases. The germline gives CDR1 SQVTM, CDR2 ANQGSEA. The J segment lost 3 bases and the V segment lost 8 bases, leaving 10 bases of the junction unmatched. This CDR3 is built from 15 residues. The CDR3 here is CSSASGGLDYNEQFF. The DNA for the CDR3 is TGCAGCTCCGCTAGCGGGGGCCTGGACTACAATGAGCAGTTCTTC.

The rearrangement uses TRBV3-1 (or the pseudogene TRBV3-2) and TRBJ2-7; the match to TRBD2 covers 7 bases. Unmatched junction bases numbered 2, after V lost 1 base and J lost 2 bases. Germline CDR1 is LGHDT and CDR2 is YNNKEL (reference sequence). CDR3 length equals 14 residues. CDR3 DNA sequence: TGTGCCAGCAGCCAAGCTGGGGGGGCCTACGAGCAGTACTTC. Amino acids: CASSQAGGAYEQYF.

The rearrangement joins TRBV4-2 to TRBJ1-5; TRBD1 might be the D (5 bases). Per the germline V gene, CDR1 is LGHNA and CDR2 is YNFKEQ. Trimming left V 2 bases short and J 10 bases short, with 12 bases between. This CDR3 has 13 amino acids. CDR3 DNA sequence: TGTGCCAGCAGCCAACCTCAGGGCGGCCCCCAGCATTTT. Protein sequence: CASSQPQGGPQHF.

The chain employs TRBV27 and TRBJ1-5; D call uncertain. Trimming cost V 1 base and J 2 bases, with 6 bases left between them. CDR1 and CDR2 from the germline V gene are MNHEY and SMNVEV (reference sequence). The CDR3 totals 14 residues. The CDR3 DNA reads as TGTGCCAGCAGTTTATACGCAGGCAATCAGCCCCAGCATTTT. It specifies CASSLYAGNQPQHF.

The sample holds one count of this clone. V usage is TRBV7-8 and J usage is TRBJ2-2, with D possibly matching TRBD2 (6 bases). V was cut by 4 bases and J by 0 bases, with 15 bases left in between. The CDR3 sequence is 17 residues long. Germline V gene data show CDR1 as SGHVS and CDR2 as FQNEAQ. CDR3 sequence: CASSYRPGSANTGELFF. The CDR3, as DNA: TGTGCCAGCAGCTACCGACCCGGGAGCGCGAACACCGGGGAGCTGTTTTTT.

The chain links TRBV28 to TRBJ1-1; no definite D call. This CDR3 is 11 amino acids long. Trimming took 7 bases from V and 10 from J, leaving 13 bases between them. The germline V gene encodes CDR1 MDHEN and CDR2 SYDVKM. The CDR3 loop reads CASMRGVGAFF. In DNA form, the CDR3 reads TGTGCCAGCATGCGGGGAGTCGGAGCTTTCTTT. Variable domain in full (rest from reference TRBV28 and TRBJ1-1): DVKVTQSSRYLVKRTGEKVFLECVQDMDHENMFWYRQDPGLGLRLIYFSYDVKMKEKGDIPEGYSVSREKKERFSLILESASTNQTSMYLCASMRGVGAFFGQGTRLTVV.

The CDR3 reads CASSSGQGGGYTF. Written as DNA, the CDR3 is TGTGCCAGCAGTTCAGGACAGGGGGGAGGCTACACCTTC. This chain joins TRBV27 and TRBJ1-2, with TRBD1 matching 10 bases. Germline CDR1 MNHEY, CDR2 SMNVEV (reference sequence). The CDR3 runs 13 residues. V shed 4 bases and J 8 bases; nucleotides not matched to a gene: 4.

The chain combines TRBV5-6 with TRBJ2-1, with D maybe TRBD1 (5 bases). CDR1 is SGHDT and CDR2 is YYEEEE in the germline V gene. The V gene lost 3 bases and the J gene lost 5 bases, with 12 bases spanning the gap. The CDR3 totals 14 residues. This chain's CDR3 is CASSWAIGDNEQFF. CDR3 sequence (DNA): TGTGCCAGCAGCTGGGCCATAGGGGACAATGAGCAGTTCTTC.

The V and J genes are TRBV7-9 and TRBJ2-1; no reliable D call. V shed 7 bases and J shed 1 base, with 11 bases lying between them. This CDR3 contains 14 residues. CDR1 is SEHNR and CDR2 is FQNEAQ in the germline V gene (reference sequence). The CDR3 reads CASTRSGSYNEQFF. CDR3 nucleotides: TGTGCCAGCACCCGATCGGGTTCCTACAATGAGCAGTTCTTC.

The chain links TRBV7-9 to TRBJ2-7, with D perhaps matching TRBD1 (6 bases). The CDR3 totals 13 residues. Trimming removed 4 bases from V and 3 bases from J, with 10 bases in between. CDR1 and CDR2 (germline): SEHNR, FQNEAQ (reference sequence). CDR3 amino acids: CASSSSDSYEQYF. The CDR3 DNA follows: TGTGCCAGCAGCTCTTCGGACAGCTACGAGCAGTACTTC.

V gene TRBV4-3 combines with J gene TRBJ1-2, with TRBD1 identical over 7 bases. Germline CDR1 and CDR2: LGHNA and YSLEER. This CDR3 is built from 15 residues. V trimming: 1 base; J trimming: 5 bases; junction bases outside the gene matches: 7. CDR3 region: CASSQGQTGLYGYTF. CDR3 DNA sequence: TGCGCCAGCAGCCAAGGGCAGACAGGGCTTTATGGCTACACCTTC.

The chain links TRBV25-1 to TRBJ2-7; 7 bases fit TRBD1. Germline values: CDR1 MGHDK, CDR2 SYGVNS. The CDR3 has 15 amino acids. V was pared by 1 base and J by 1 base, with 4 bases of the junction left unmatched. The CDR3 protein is CASSESGRGSYEQYF. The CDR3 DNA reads TGTGCCAGCAGTGAATCGGGCAGGGGGTCCTACGAGCAGTACTTC.

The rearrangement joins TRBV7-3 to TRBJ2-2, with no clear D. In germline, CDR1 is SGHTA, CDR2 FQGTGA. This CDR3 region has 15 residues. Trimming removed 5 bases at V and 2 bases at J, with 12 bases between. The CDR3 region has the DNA TGTGCCAGCAGCCCCCAGGCGTCAAACACCGGGGAGCTGTTTTTT. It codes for CASSPQASNTGELFF.

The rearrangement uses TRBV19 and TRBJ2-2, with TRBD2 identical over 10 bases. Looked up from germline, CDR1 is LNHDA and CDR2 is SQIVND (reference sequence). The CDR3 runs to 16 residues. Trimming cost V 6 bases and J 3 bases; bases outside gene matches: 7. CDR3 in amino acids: CASRSSGGLHTGELFF. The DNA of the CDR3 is TGTGCCAGTAGAAGTAGCGGGGGGCTTCACACCGGGGAGCTGTTTTTT.

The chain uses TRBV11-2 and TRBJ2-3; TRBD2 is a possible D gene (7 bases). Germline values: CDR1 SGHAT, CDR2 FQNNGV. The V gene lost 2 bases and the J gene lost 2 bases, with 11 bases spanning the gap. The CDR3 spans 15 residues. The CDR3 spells CASSLLGGATDTQYF. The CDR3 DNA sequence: TGTGCCAGCAGCTTATTAGGGGGGGCCACAGATACGCAGTATTTT.

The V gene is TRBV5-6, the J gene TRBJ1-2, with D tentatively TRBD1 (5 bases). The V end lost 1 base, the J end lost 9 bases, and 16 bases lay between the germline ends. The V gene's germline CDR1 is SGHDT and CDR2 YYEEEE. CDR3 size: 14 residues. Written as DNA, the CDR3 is TGTGCCAGCAGCTTGTTAAGGGACTCCTCCAGCTACACCTTC. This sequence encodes CASSLLRDSSSYTF.

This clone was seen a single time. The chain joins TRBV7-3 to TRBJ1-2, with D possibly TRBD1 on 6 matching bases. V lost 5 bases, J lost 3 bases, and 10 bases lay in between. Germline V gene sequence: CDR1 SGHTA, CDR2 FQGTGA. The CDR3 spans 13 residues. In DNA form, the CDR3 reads TGTGCCAGCAGCCCGAAGGGGGACTATGGCTACACCTTC. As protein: CASSPKGDYGYTF.

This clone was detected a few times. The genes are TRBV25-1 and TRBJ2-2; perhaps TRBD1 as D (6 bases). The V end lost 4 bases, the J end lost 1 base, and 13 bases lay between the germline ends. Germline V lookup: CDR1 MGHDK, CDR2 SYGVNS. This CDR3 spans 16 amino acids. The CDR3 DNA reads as TGTGCCAGCAGTGCCCATAGGGGACAGAACACCGGGGAGCTGTTTTTT. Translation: CASSAHRGQNTGELFF.

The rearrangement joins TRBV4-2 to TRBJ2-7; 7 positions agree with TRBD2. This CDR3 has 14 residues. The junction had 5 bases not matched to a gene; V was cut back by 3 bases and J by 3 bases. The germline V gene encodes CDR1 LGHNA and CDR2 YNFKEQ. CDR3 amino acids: CASSQAPGGYEQYF. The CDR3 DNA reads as TGTGCCAGCAGCCAGGCCCCGGGGGGCTACGAGCAGTACTTC.